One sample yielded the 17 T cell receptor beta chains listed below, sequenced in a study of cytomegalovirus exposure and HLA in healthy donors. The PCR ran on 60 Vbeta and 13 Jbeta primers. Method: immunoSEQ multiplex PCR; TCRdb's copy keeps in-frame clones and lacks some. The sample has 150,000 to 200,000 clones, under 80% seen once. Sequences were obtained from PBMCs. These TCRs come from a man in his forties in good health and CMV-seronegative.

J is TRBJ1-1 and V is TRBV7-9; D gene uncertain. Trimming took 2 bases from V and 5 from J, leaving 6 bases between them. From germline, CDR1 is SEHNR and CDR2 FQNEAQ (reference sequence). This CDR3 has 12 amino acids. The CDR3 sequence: CASSLIATEAFF. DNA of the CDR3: TGTGCCAGCAGCTTAATTGCGACTGAAGCTTTCTTT.

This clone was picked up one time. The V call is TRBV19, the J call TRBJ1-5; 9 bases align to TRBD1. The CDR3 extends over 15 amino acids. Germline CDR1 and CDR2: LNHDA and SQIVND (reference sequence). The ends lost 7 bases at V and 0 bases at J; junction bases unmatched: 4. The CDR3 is CASTATGGSNQPQHF. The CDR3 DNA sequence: TGTGCCAGTACTGCGACAGGGGGTAGCAATCAGCCCCAGCATTTT.

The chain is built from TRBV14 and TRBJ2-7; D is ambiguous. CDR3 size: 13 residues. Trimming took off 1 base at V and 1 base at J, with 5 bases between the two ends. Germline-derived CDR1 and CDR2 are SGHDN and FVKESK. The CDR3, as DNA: TGTGCCAGCAGCCAAGTGCAGTCCTACGAGCAGTACTTC. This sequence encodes CASSQVQSYEQYF.

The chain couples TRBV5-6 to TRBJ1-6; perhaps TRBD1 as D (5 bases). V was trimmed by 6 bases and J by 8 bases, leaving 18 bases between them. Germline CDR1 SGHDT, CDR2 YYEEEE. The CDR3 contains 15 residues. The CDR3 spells CASTRDASRHSPLHF. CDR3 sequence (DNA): TGTGCCAGCACGCGGGACGCCTCGCGGCATTCACCCCTCCACTTT. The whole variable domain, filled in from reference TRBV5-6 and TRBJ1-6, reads DAGVTQSPTHLIKTRGQQVTLRCSPKSGHDTVSWYQQALGQGPQFIFQYYEEEERQRGNFPDRFSGHQFPNYSSELNVNALLLGDSALYLCASTRDASRHSPLHFGNGTRLTVT.

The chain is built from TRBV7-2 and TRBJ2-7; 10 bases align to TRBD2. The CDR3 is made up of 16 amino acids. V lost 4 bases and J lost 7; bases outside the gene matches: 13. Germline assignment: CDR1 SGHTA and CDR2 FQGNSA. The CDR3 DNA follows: TGTGCCAGCAGCTCACTAGCGGGGTTAGCCAAATGGGAGCAGTACTTC. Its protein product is CASSSLAGLAKWEQYF.

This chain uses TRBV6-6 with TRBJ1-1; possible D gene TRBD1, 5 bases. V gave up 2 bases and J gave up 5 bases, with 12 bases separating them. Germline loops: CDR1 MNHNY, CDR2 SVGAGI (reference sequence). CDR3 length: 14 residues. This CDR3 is CASSYGQGRTEAFF. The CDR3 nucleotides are TGTGCCAGCAGTTACGGGCAGGGAAGAACTGAAGCTTTCTTT.

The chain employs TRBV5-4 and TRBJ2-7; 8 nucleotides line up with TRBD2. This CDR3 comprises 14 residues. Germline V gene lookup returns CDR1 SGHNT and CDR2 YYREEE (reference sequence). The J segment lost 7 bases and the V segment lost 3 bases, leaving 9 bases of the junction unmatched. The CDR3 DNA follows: TGTGCCAGCAGCTGGGTCAGCGGGGGCGGTGAGCAGTACTTC. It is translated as CASSWVSGGGEQYF.

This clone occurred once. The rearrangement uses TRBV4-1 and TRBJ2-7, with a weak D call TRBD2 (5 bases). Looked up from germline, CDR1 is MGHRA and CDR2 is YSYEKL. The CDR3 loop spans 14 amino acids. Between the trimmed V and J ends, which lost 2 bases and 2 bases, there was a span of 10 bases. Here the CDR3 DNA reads TGCGCCAGCAGCCAAAGACTAACAACCTACGAGCAGTACTTC. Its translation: CASSQRLTTYEQYF.

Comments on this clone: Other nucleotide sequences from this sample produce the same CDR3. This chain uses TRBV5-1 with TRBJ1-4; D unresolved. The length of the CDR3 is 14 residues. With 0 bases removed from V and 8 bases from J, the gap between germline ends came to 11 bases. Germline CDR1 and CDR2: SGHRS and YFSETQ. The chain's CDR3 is CASSLATGGEKLFF. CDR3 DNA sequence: TGCGCCAGCAGCTTGGCGACGGGAGGCGAAAAACTGTTTTTT.

The CDR3, as DNA: TGCGCCAGCAGCCAAGATGCGGGGAGAGTGGGGTGCGAGCAGTACTTC. It codes for CASSQDAGRVGCEQYF. V is TRBV4-3 and J is TRBJ2-7; tentative D call: TRBD2 (6 bases). The CDR3 covers 16 residues. CDR1 and CDR2 from the germline V gene are LGHNA and YSLEER. Trimming cost V 0 bases and J 6 bases, with 18 bases left between them.

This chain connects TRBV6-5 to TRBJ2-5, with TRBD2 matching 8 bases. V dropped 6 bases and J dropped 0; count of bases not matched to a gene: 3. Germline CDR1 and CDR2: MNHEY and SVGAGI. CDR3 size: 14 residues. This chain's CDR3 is CASSRGLDQETQYF. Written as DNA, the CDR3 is TGTGCCAGCAGCCGGGGACTAGACCAAGAGACCCAGTACTTC.

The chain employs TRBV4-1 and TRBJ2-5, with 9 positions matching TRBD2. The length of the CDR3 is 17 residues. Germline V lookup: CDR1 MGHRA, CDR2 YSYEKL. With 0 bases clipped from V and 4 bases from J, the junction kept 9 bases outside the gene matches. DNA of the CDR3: TGCGCCAGCAGCCAAGATAGGGGAGCGGGGGGCCTAGAGACCCAGTACTTC. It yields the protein CASSQDRGAGGLETQYF.

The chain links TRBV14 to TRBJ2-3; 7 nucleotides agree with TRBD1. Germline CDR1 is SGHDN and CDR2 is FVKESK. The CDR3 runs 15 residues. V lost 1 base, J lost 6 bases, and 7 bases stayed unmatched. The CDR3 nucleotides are TGTGCCAGCAGCCAAGTTACAGGGGATCGGGATACGCAGTATTTT. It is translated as CASSQVTGDRDTQYF.

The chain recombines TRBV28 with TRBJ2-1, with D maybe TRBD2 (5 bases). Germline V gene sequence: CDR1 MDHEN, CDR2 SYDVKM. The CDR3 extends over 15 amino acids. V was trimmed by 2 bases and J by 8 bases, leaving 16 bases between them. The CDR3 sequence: CASSLRGFGFDEQFF. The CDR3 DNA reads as TGTGCCAGCAGTTTAAGAGGGTTTGGATTCGATGAGCAGTTCTTC.

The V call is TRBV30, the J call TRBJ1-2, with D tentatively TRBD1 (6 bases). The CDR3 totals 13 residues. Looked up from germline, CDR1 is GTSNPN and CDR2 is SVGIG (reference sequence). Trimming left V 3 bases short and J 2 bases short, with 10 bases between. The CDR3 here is CAWRDRSNYGYTF. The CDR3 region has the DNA TGTGCCTGGAGGGACAGATCGAACTATGGCTACACCTTC.

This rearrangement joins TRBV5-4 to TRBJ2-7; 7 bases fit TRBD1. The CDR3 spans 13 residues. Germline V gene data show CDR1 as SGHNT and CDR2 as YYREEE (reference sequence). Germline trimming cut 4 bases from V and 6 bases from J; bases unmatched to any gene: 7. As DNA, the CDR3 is TGTGCCAGCAGCCTAGCCGGGACAGTCGAGCAGTACTTC. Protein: CASSLAGTVEQYF. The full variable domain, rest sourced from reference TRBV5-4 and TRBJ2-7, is ETGVTQSPTHLIKTRGQQVTLRCSSQSGHNTVSWYQQALGQGPQFIFQYYREEENGRGNFPPRFSGLQFPNYSSELNVNALELDDSALYLCASSLAGTVEQYFGPGTRLTVT.

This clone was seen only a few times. This chain's CDR3 is CASRLIDTQYF. The CDR3, as DNA: TGTGCCAGCAGACTAATCGATACGCAGTATTTT. The rearrangement joins TRBV6-8 to TRBJ2-3; D unclear. CDR1 and CDR2 (germline): MNHGY, SAAAGT. Between the trimmed V and J ends, which lost 6 bases and 6 bases, there was a span of 7 bases. The CDR3 length is 11 residues.